This T cell receptor (beta chain) was documented in a study of blood T cell repertoires in COVID-19. Generated by immunoSEQ multiplex PCR, the TCRdb table keeps only in-frame clones and is missing some. This table holds 220,000 or so clones, 82% found once. Sequenced: peripheral blood. This receptor was obtained from a woman of 80 years or more with COVID-19, enrolled during active disease.

The CDR3 loop reads CASSTAGGTYEQYF. The CDR3 DNA is TGTGCCAGCAGCACCGCTGGCGGCACCTACGAGCAGTACTTC. The chain joins TRBV7-2 to TRBJ2-7; D gene unclear. This CDR3 is built from 14 residues. Trimming pared 5 bases from V and 2 bases from J, leaving 13 bases between. Germline V gene data show CDR1 as SGHTA and CDR2 as FQGNSA.